This T cell receptor (beta chain) is from a study of control samples from healthy donors and cancer patients (dated by TCRdb to 2019 to 2021). This clone occurred once. What antigen it recognizes has not been identified. Base qualities are not recorded, but no much larger clone differs from it by a single base. The germline V gene encodes CDR1 SNHLY and CDR2 FYNNEI. V loses 4 bases of germline sequence and J loses 6 bases, and the interval between the two ends is 11 bases. The CDR3 sequence holds 13 residues, the cysteine and phenylalanine included. The retained sequence is limited to the CDR3, 39 bases, with the frame set at the first base. The library was generated by the immunoSEQ multiplex PCR assay. In its TCRdb copy, this immuneACCESS table keeps in-frame sequences only and misses some clones. Where compared with another copy, unresolved V genes explain less than half of these, and the others have no known cause. The sample records under 200,000 clones, 96% of which are singletons. The top ten clonotypes cover 0.95% to 1.1% of the sample.

The source is a woman between 25 and 40 years old in good health. Rearrangement joined TRBV2 to TRBJ2-3; the D gene is unclear. Material for sequencing was blood. The nucleotide sequence reads as follows: TGTGCCAGCAGTGTCCCATCAAAGGATACGCAGTATTTT. It translates to CASSVPSKDTQYF. The CDR3, completed at both ends by the reference TRBV2 and TRBJ2-3 genes, gives the full variable domain EPEVTQTPSHQVTQMGQEVILRCVPISNHLYFYWYRQILGQKVEFLVSFYNNEISEKSEIFDDQFSVERPDGSNFTLKIRSTKLEDSAMYFCASSVPSKDTQYFGPGTRLTVL.